These T cell receptor beta chains were read from a single sample in a study of cytomegalovirus exposure and HLA in healthy donors. TCRdb's table, derived via immunoSEQ multiplex PCR, lists solely in-frame clones and lacks some. The data hold 200,000 to 250,000 clones, with around 80% observed a single time. Source material: PBMCs. Every receptor here comes from a woman in her forties in good health and CMV-seronegative. Both conserved end residues are part of each CDR3. Clone size is shown for a subset of rows, as once, few, many or a class of expanded clone.

clone size,J gene,V gene,CDR3 protein
once,TRBJ1-3,TRBV7-8,CASSSTGGAGNTIYF
few,TRBJ1-1,TRBV29-1,CSAMGQARRNTEAFF
NA,TRBJ2-7,TRBV10-1,CASSLGTSYEQYF
NA,TRBJ2-3,TRBV6-5,CASSYSKRGTRDTQYF
NA,TRBJ2-7,TRBV4-2,CASSPGGKSYEQYF
NA,TRBJ2-1,TRBV28,CASIPGQGGNEQFF
NA,TRBJ2-1,TRBV15,CATSGTSGGPIAQFF
NA,TRBJ1-3,TRBV4-1,CASSQGAGTGGLSGNTIYF
NA,TRBJ2-7,TRBV16,CASSRTGGYEQYF
NA,TRBJ2-1,TRBV5-4,CASSPRTGIYNEQFF
NA,TRBJ2-5,TRBV19,CASRKTSWRDETQYF
NA,TRBJ2-1,TRBV29-1,CSVEGLAGRGEQFF
NA,TRBJ1-6,TRBV5-1,CASSETGGAYSPLHF
NA,TRBJ2-5,TRBV5-4,CASSIGGLQETQYF
NA,TRBJ2-2,TRBV5-1,CASSLVAGNTGELFF
NA,TRBJ2-2,TRBV27,CASSLAVRDRGLIGELFF
NA,TRBJ2-5,TRBV5-6,CASSHSGRLETQYF
once,TRBJ2-1,TRBV5-1,CASSLSGFPEVNEQFF
NA,TRBJ2-1,TRBV19,CASTYSGGGNEQFF
NA,TRBJ1-2,TRBV5-6,CASSPTRNYGYTF
NA,TRBJ1-1,TRBV25-1,CASRPQGSMNTEAFF
NA,TRBJ1-1,TRBV15,CATSLGGLEAFF
NA,TRBJ1-4,TRBV2,CAIRQVDEKLFF
NA,TRBJ2-1,TRBV29-1,CSVSPSGFNEQFF
NA,TRBJ1-5,TRBV18,CASSPETGPYQPQHF
NA,TRBJ2-3,TRBV15,CATSREGTGGITDTQYF
few,TRBJ1-1,TRBV6-5,CASSSDRDGTEAFF
once,TRBJ2-7,TRBV19,CASSITSGTYEQYF
NA,TRBJ2-3,TRBV9,CASSVREGTSGGADTQYF
once,TRBJ2-3,TRBV15,CATSRGFGTGAPDTQYF
NA,TRBJ1-5,TRBV4-3,CASSQARGWEPQHF
NA,TRBJ1-1,TRBV6-5,CASSPQGMVAFF
NA,TRBJ2-1,TRBV27,CASSLSITGLNEQFF
NA,TRBJ2-2,TRBV7-8,CASSFPGGARGTGELFF
NA,TRBJ2-2,TRBV4-2,CASSQDRGLNTGELFF
NA,TRBJ1-6,TRBV30,CAWTGEEYSPLHF
NA,TRBJ2-3,TRBV6-5,CASARLDPNTDTQYF
NA,TRBJ2-7,TRBV2,CATTGQSSYEQYF
NA,TRBJ1-4,TRBV7-8,CASSRRTGLEKLFF
NA,TRBJ1-5,TRBV6-5,CASSPLYSNQPQHF